Given below is one TCR beta chain in context. Its antigen is currently unknown. The data originate from a study of blood T cells in healthy people across ages. Broader study findings: PBMCs were not sorted, which prevented a conclusive comparison of naive versus antigen-experienced cells.

CDR1 MGHDK and CDR2 SYGVNS come from the germline V gene. The CDR3 spans 14 residues. V shed 2 bases and J shed 4 bases, with 11 bases lying between them. With a J-beta primer mix and a sample-barcoded 5' primer, a second PCR ran about 7 to 11 cycles. Tags on each cDNA molecule came from a template-switch adaptor with 12 random nucleotides. TCRdb ran MiXCR on the 5' RACE reads and lists one entry per CDR3 protein. The sample has about 630,000 distinct CDR3 sequences; 20% to 25% are singletons. This TCR derives from a man between 65 and 85 years old in good health. Sequenced material: blood. The chain has TRBV25-1 and TRBJ1-2; D ambiguous. CDR3 sequence reads: CASSEPDSSYGYTF. CDR3 DNA: TGTGCCAGCAGTGAACCCGACTCGAGCTATGGCTACACCTTC.